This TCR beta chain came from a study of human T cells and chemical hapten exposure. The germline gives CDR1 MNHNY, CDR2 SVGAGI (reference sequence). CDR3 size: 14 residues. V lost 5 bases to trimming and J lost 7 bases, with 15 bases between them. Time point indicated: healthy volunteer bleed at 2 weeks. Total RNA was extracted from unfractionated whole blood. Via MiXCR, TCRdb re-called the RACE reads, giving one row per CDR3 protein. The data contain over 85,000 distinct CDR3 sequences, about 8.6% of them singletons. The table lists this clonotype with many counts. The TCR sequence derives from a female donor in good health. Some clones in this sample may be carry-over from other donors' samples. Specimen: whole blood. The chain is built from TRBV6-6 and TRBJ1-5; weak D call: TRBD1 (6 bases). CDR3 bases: TGTGCCAGCAGTCCACAGGGAAGTGGCCAGCCCCAGCATTTT. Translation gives CASSPQGSGQPQHF.